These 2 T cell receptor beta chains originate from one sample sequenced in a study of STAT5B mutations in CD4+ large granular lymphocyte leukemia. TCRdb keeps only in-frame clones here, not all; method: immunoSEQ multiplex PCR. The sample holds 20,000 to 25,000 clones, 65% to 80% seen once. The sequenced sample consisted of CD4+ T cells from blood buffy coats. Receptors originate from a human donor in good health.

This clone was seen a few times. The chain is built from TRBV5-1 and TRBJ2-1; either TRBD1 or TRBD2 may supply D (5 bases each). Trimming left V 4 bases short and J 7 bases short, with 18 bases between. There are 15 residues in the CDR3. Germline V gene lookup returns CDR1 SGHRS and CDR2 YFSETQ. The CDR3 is CASSPGTESENEQFF. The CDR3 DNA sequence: TGCGCCAGCAGCCCGGGGACCGAATCGGAGAATGAGCAGTTCTTC.

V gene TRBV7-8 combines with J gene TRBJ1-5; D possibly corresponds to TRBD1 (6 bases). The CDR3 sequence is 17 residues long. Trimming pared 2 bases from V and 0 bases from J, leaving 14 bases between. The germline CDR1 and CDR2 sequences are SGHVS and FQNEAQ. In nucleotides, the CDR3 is TGTGCCAGCAGCTTAACATCCCACAGGGCTAGCAATCAGCCCCAGCATTTT. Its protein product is CASSLTSHRASNQPQHF.